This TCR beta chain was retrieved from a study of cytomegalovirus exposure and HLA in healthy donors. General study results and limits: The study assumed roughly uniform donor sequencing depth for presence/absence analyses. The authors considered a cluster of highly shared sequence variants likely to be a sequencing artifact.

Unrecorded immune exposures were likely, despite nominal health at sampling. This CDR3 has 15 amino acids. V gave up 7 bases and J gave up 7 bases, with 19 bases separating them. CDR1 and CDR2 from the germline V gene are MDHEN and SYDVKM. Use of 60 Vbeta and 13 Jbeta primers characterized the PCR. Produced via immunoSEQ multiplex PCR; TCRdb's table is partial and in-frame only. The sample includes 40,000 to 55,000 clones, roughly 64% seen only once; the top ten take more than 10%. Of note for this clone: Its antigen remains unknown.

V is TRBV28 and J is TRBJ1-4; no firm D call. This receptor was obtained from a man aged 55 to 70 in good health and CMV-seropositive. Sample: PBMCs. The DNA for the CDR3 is TGTGCCAGCACCGAAATCCGGGGTGCCGCTGAAAAACTGTTTTTT. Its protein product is CASTEIRGAAEKLFF.